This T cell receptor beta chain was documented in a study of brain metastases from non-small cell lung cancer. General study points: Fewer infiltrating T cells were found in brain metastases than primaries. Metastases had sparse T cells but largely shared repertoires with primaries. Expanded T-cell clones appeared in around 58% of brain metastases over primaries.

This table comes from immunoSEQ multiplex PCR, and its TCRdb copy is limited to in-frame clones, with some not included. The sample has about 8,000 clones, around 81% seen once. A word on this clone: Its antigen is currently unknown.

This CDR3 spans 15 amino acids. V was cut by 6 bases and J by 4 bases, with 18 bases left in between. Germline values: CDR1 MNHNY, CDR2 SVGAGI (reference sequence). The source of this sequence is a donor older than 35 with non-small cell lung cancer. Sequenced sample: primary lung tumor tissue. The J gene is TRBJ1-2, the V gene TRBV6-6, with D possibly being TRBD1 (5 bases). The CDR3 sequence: CASSPQQARGYGYTF. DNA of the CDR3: TGTGCCAGCAGCCCTCAACAGGCCCGGGGCTATGGCTACACCTTC.